This entry concerns a single TCR beta chain. Generated by immunoSEQ multiplex PCR, the TCRdb table keeps only in-frame clones and is missing some. The sample records roughly 180,000 clones, 81% being singletons. This sample was taken from a study of blood T cell repertoires in COVID-19. Background on the study: COVID-19 samples, acute and convalescent, were from the United States, Italy and Spain. T cells, B-cell-depleted T cells, or PBMCs supplied cDNA or gDNA.

The CDR3 sequence is 16 residues long. Looked up from germline, CDR1 is SGHTA and CDR2 is FQGTGA. The J segment lost 1 base and the V segment lost 5 bases, leaving 9 bases of the junction unmatched. Those who participated ranged in age from 18 to 89 years and resided in under 25 US areas. The sample consisted of PBMCs or T cells enriched from blood (not recorded which). The chain combines TRBV7-3 with TRBJ2-3; TRBD2 matches 7 bases. The TCR was taken from a woman in her forties with acute COVID-19. The CDR3 loop is CASSTRAGVGTDTQYF. CDR3 bases: TGTGCCAGCAGCACACGGGCGGGAGTGGGCACAGATACGCAGTATTTT.